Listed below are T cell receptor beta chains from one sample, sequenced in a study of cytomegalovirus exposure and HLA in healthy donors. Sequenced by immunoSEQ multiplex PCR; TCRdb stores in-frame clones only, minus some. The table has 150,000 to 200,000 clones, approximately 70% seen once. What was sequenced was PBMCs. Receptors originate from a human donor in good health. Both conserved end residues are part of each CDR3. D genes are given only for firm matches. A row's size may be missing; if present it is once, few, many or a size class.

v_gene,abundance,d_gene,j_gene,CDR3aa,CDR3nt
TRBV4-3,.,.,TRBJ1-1,CASSRTPGGTEAFF,TGCGCCAGCAGTCGGACCCCAGGAGGTACTGAAGCTTTCTTT
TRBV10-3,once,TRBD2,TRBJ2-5,CAINLDWGGFPETQYF,TGTGCCATCAACCTAGACTGGGGGGGGTTCCCTGAGACCCAGTACTTC
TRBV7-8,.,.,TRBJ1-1,CASSLWSGNTEAFF,TGTGCCAGCAGCTTATGGTCGGGAAACACTGAAGCTTTCTTT
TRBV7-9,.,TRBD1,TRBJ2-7,CASSRAQGQGIYEQYF,TGTGCCAGCAGCCGGGCCCAGGGACAGGGAATTTACGAGCAGTACTTC
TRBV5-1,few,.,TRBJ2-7,CASSLAVDTYEQYF,TGCGCCAGCAGCTTGGCCGTAGATACCTACGAGCAGTACTTC
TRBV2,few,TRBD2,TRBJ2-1,CASSSASGDNEQFF,TGTGCCAGCAGTTCGGCTAGCGGGGACAATGAGCAGTTCTTC
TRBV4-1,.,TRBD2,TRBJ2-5,CASSQVGLARETQYF,TGCGCCAGCAGCCAAGTTGGACTAGCGCGGGAGACCCAGTACTTC
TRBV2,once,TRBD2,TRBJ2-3,CASLGLAGAQDTQYF,TGTGCCAGCTTGGGACTAGCGGGGGCGCAAGATACGCAGTATTTT
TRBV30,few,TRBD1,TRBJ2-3,CAWTTGTGATDTQYF,TGTGCCTGGACCACCGGGACAGGGGCCACAGATACGCAGTATTTT
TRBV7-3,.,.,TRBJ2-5,CASSLQERETQYF,TGTGCCAGCAGCTTACAGGAAAGGGAGACCCAGTACTTC
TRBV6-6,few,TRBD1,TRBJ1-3,CASSASGQGNTIYF,TGTGCCAGCAGTGCCTCGGGACAGGGAAACACCATATATTTT
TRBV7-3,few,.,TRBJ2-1,CASSPAGYDEQFF,TGTGCCAGCAGCCCCGCCGGTTACGATGAGCAGTTCTTC
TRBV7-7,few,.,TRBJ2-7,CASSLREGAPYEQYF,TGTGCTAGCAGCTTACGAGAGGGAGCCCCCTACGAGCAGTACTTC
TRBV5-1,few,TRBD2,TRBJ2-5,CASRPSGGVETQYF,TGCGCCAGCCGACCTAGCGGGGGCGTGGAGACCCAGTACTTC
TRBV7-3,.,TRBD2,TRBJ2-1,CASSLKGLAAPSYNEQFF,TGTGCCAGCAGCTTAAAGGGACTAGCGGCACCTAGCTACAATGAGCAGTTCTTC
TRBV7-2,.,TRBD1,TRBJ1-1,CASSENLGTANTEAFF,TGTGCCAGCAGCGAAAACTTAGGGACAGCTAACACTGAAGCTTTCTTT
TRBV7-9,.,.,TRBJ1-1,CASSNSPLNTEAFF,TGTGCCAGCAGTAATAGTCCTTTGAACACTGAAGCTTTCTTT
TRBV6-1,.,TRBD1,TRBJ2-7,CASSIIQGANGEQYF,TGTGCCAGCAGTATAATCCAGGGGGCGAACGGCGAGCAGTACTTC
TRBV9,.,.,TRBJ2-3,CASSLRDTQYF,TGTGCCAGCAGCCTCCGAGATACGCAGTATTTT
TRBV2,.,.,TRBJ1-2,CASSLREDYGYTF,TGTGCCAGCAGCCTCAGGGAAGACTATGGCTACACCTTC
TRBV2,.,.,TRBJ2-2,CASSVSGANTGELFF,TGTGCCAGCAGTGTAAGCGGTGCGAACACCGGGGAGCTGTTTTTT
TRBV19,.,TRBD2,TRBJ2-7,CASSPGLAGAAGIHEQYF,TGTGCCAGTAGTCCGGGACTAGCGGGGGCGGCCGGAATCCACGAGCAGTACTTC
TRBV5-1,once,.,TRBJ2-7,CAPRPRSYEQYF,TGCGCCCCTAGGCCCAGATCCTACGAGCAGTACTTC
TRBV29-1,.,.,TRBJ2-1,CSVPLGDNYNEQFF,TGCAGCGTTCCCCTCGGGGACAACTACAATGAGCAGTTCTTC
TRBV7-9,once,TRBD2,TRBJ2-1,CASSLVGTSRNEQFF,TGTGCCAGCAGCTTAGTAGGGACTAGCCGGAATGAGCAGTTCTTC
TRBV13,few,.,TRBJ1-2,CASNLQGGDGYTF,TGTGCCAGCAACTTACAGGGAGGGGACGGCTACACCTTC
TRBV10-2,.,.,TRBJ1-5,CASSEAGLNQPQHF,TGCGCCAGCAGTGAGGCAGGCCTCAATCAGCCCCAGCATTTT
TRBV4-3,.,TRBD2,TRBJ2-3,CASSRQLSGGSTDTQYF,TGCGCCAGCAGCCGCCAACTCTCGGGGGGGAGCACAGATACGCAGTATTTT
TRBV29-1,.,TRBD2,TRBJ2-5,CSVRTSGVYQETQYF,TGCAGCGTTCGGACTAGCGGGGTGTACCAAGAGACCCAGTACTTC
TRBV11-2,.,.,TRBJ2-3,CASSLGSTRDTQYF,TGTGCCAGCAGCTTAGGTAGTACCCGAGATACGCAGTATTTT
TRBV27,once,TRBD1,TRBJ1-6,CASSLRSPGQGNSPLHF,TGTGCCAGCAGTTTAAGATCCCCGGGACAGGGGAATTCACCCCTCCACTTT
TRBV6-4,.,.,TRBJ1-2,CASSDSPGVNYGYTF,TGTGCCAGCAGTGACTCTCCAGGGGTGAATTATGGCTACACCTTC
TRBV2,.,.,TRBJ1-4,CASSEYGRNEKLFF,TGTGCCAGCAGTGAATATGGCAGGAATGAAAAACTGTTTTTT
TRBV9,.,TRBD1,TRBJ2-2,CASSPRPRDRDTGELFF,TGTGCCAGCAGCCCACGCCCCCGGGACAGGGACACCGGGGAGCTGTTTTTT
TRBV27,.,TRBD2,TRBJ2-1,CASSLGGGSGGFNEQFF,TGTGCCAGCAGTTTAGGGGGCGGTAGCGGGGGGTTCAATGAGCAGTTCTTC
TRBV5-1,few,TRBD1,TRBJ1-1,CASSLSGGGPDTEAFF,TGCGCCAGCAGCTTGTCAGGGGGCGGACCGGACACTGAAGCTTTCTTT
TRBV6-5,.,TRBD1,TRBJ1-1,CASRTGGNTEAFF,TGTGCCAGCCGGACAGGGGGAAACACTGAAGCTTTCTTT
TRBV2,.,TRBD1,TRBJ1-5,CASSEDRGGRQPQHF,TGTGCCAGCAGTGAAGACAGGGGGGGAAGGCAGCCCCAGCATTTT
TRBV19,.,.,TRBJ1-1,CASSIAVNTEAFF,TGTGCCAGTAGTATAGCGGTGAACACTGAAGCTTTCTTT
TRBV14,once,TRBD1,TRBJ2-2,CASSHRQGLSTGELFF,TGTGCCAGCAGCCACCGACAGGGTCTGAGCACCGGGGAGCTGTTTTTT
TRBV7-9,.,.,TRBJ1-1,CASTHGTENTEAFF,TGTGCCAGCACCCACGGGACTGAGAACACTGAAGCTTTCTTT
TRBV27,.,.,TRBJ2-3,CASTIAGGSDMQYF,TGTGCCAGCACTATAGCAGGGGGGTCAGATATGCAGTATTTT
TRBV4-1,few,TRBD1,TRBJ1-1,CASSQDDRASTEAFF,TGCGCCAGCAGCCAAGATGACAGGGCCAGCACTGAAGCTTTCTTT
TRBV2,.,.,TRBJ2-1,CASSPGQVNEQFF,TGTGCCAGCAGCCCGGGACAAGTTAATGAGCAGTTCTTC
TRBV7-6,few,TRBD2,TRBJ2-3,CASSLGSGGGLSTDTQYF,TGTGCCAGCAGCTTAGGTTCCGGGGGGGGTCTTAGCACAGATACGCAGTATTTT
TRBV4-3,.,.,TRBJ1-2,CASSQDLGGTVGYTF,TGCGCCAGCAGCCAAGATCTAGGCGGAACGGTCGGCTACACCTTC
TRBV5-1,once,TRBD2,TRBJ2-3,CASSNRAGSTDTQYF,TGCGCCAGCAGCAACCGAGCGGGGAGCACAGATACGCAGTATTTT
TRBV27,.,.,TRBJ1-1,CASSSTGGNMRAFF,TGTGCCAGCAGTTCCACCGGCGGGAATATGAGAGCTTTCTTT
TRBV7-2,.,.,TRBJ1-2,CASSLSPSYINYGYTF,TGTGCCAGCAGCTTATCTCCCAGTTACATTAACTATGGCTACACCTTC
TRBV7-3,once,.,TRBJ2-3,CASSRTTSTDTQYF,TGTGCCAGCAGCCGGACAACTAGCACAGATACGCAGTATTTT
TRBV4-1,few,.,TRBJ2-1,CASSQDSRLTQFF,TGCGCCAGCAGCCAAGATTCGAGACTCACGCAGTTCTTC
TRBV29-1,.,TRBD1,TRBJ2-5,CSVDKGRAPGQGASGETQYF,TGCAGCGTTGACAAGGGAAGAGCCCCGGGTCAGGGGGCTTCGGGGGAGACCCAGTACTTC
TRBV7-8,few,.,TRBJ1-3,CASSPGRLGNTIYF,TGTGCCAGCAGCCCAGGGAGGCTCGGAAACACCATATATTTT
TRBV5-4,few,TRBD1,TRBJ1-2,CASSLGAGGTINYGYTF,TGTGCCAGCAGCTTGGGGGCAGGGGGCACGATTAACTATGGCTACACCTTC
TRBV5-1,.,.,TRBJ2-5,CASSFSTGEETQYF,TGCGCCAGCAGCTTCTCGACCGGGGAAGAGACCCAGTACTTC
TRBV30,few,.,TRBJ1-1,CAWSANTAFF,TGTGCCTGGAGCGCAAACACAGCTTTCTTT
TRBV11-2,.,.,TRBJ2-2,CASSFNRVAGELFF,TGTGCCAGCAGCTTTAACAGGGTAGCCGGGGAGCTGTTTTTT
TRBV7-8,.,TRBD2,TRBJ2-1,CASSTSGVYNEQFF,TGTGCCAGCAGCACTAGCGGGGTTTACAATGAGCAGTTCTTC
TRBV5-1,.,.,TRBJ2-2,CASSFTADGELFF,TGCGCCAGCAGCTTTACAGCTGACGGGGAGCTGTTTTTT